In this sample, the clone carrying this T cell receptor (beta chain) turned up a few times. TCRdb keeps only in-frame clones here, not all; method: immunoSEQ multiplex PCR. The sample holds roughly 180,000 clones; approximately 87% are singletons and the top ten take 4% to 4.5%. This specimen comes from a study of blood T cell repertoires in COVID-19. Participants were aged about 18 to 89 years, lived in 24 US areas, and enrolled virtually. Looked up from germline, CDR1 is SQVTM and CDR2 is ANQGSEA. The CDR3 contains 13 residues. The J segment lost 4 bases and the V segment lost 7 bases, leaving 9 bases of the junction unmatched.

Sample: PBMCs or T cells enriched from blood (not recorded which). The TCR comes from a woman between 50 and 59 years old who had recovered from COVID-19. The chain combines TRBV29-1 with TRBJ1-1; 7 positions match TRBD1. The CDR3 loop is CSGNRGGGTEAFF. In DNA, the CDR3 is TGCAGCGGAAACAGGGGAGGCGGCACTGAAGCTTTCTTT.